Following are 29 T cell receptor beta chains from one sample sequenced in a study of T-cell memory formation after mild COVID-19. TCRdb recomputed calls from the 5' RACE reads with MiXCR, one row per CDR3 protein. The sample comprises more than 110,000 distinct CDR3 sequences, around 25% of which are singletons, and approximately 24% rests with the top ten. Material for sequencing was PBMCs or a T cell subset sorted from them (not recorded which). The receptors originated from an adult woman who had mild COVID-19 (a few samples of this study predate the infection). Cell type and time point are not known.

This chain connects TRBV27 to TRBJ2-2; tentatively, D is TRBD1 (6 bases). The CDR3 runs to 14 residues. The germline V and J ends were trimmed by 3 bases and 4 bases, with 9 bases remaining between them. Germline V gene sequence: CDR1 MNHEY, CDR2 SMNVEV (reference sequence). CDR3 sequence: CASSLGQTTGELFF. In DNA, the CDR3 is TGTGCCAGCAGTTTGGGACAAACCACCGGGGAGCTGTTTTTT.

This clonotype was seen only a few times. This chain joins TRBV7-9 and TRBJ2-7; unclear D gene. This CDR3 has 12 residues. In germline, CDR1 is SEHNR, CDR2 FQNEAQ (reference sequence). Trimming stripped 2 bases from V and 6 bases from J, with 8 bases between. CDR3 residues: CASSLSILEQYF. CDR3 sequence (DNA): TGTGCCAGCAGCTTATCTATTCTCGAGCAGTACTTC.

Only a few counts were recorded for this clonotype. CDR3 amino acids: CASNSLGPWWDTQYF. For the CDR3, the DNA is TGTGCCAGCAACTCCCTGGGCCCATGGTGGGATACGCAGTATTTT. The rearrangement links TRBV12-3 or TRBV12-4 to TRBJ2-3; D gene ambiguous. This CDR3 is built from 15 residues. Between the trimmed V and J ends, which lost 7 bases and 6 bases, there was a span of 20 bases.

The rearrangement joins TRBV29-1 to TRBJ1-1, with 12 nucleotides matching TRBD1. CDR3 length: 14 amino acids. Germline lookup yields CDR1 SQVTM and CDR2 ANQGSEA. V was pared by 4 bases and J by 4 bases, with 4 bases of the junction left unmatched. CDR3 sequence reads: CSVAGTGGGTEAFF. CDR3 coding DNA: TGCAGCGTTGCCGGGACAGGGGGCGGCACTGAAGCTTTCTTT. The full variable domain, rest sourced from reference TRBV29-1 and TRBJ1-1, is SAVISQKPSRDICQRGTSLTIQCQVDSQVTMMFWYRQQPGQSLTLIATANQGSEATYESGFVIDKFPISRPNLTFSTLTVSNMSPEDSSIYLCSVAGTGGGTEAFFGQGTRLTVV.

This clonotype came up a few times. The chain combines TRBV5-1 with TRBJ2-1; 12 positions match TRBD2. Trimming cost V 0 bases and J 5 bases; bases outside gene matches: 0. The CDR3 sequence is 15 residues long. CDR1 and CDR2 from the germline V gene are SGHRS and YFSETQ. The CDR3 is CASSLASGGDNEQFF. The CDR3 region has the DNA TGCGCCAGCAGCTTGGCTAGCGGGGGGGACAATGAGCAGTTCTTC.

The chain uses TRBV7-9 and TRBJ2-1; D not resolved. Germline V gives CDR1 SEHNR, CDR2 FQNEAQ (reference sequence). The germline V and J ends were trimmed by 4 bases and 0 bases, with 10 bases remaining between them. This CDR3 contains 15 residues. The chain's CDR3 is CASSSIPNSYNEQFF. CDR3 sequence (DNA): TGTGCCAGCAGCTCCATACCCAACTCCTACAATGAGCAGTTCTTC.

The gene calls are TRBV19 and TRBJ1-5, with a weak D call TRBD1 (5 bases). The V end lost 5 bases, the J end lost 0 bases, and 8 bases lay between the germline ends. CDR3 length: 14 amino acids. Germline V lookup: CDR1 LNHDA, CDR2 SQIVND (reference sequence). This CDR3 is CASSRGYSNQPQHF. In nucleotides, the CDR3 is TGTGCCAGTAGTCGGGGCTATAGCAATCAGCCCCAGCATTTT. Complete variable domain (other parts from reference TRBV19 and TRBJ1-5): DGGITQSPKYLFRKEGQNVTLSCEQNLNHDAMYWYRQDPGQGLRLIYYSQIVNDFQKGDIAEGYSVSREKKESFPLTVTSAQKNPTAFYLCASSRGYSNQPQHFGDGTRLSIL.

The rearrangement uses TRBV15 and TRBJ2-1; no firm D call. Germline CDR1 LNHNV, CDR2 YYDKDF (reference sequence). The CDR3 runs to 13 residues. The V and J ends lost 4 bases and 14 bases respectively, with 18 bases between them. CDR3: CATSTTRTRLEFF. CDR3 coding DNA: TGTGCCACCAGCACGACGAGAACGAGGTTAGAGTTCTTC.

A few counts support this clonotype. V and J are TRBV5-6 and TRBJ1-1; no clear D. Germline V gene sequence: CDR1 SGHDT, CDR2 YYEEEE. The CDR3 extends over 13 amino acids. Trimming cost V 0 bases and J 4 bases, with 7 bases left between them. The CDR3 DNA sequence: TGTGCCAGCAGCTTGGGGTGGGGCACTGAAGCTTTCTTT. Its translation is CASSLGWGTEAFF.

The chain couples TRBV2 to TRBJ2-7; D uncertain. Trimming removed 7 bases from V and 6 bases from J, with 13 bases in between. The CDR3 length is 12 residues. Germline V gene data show CDR1 as SNHLY and CDR2 as FYNNEI. As DNA, the CDR3 is TGTGCCAGCACAGATGGCTGGGGCGAGCAGTACTTC. Residues: CASTDGWGEQYF. Full variable domain (rest looked up from reference TRBV2 and TRBJ2-7): EPEVTQTPSHQVTQMGQEVILRCVPISNHLYFYWYRQILGQKVEFLVSFYNNEISEKSEIFDDQFSVERPDGSNFTLKIRSTKLEDSAMYFCASTDGWGEQYFGPGTRLTVT.

This chain uses TRBV7-9 with TRBJ2-3, with D perhaps TRBD2 (6 bases). CDR3 length: 15 amino acids. The germline V gene has CDR1 SEHNR and CDR2 FQNEAQ (reference sequence). V lost 7 bases and J 0 bases, leaving 14 bases between the germline ends. The CDR3 nucleotides read TGTGCCAGCAAGCCAGCGCGGGGAAGCACAGATACGCAGTATTTT. Protein: CASKPARGSTDTQYF. Together with reference TRBV7-9 and TRBJ2-3, the CDR3 gives the full variable domain: DTGVSQNPRHKITKRGQNVTFRCDPISEHNRLYWYRQTLGQGPEFLTYFQNEAQLEKSRLLSDRFSAERPKGSFSTLEIQRTEQGDSAMYLCASKPARGSTDTQYFGPGTRLTVL.

This clonotype appeared once. The genes are TRBV28 and TRBJ1-4; D gene ambiguous. Trimming took 7 bases from V and 3 from J, leaving 15 bases between them. The length of the CDR3 is 15 residues. CDR1 and CDR2 (germline): MDHEN, SYDVKM. This chain's CDR3 is CASKRAQISNEKLFF. The CDR3 DNA reads TGTGCCAGCAAAAGGGCCCAGATCTCTAATGAAAAACTGTTTTTT.

The rearrangement uses TRBV20-1 and TRBJ2-1; TRBD2 agrees at 15 bases. The CDR3 contains 20 residues. CDR1 DFQATT and CDR2 SNEGSKA come from the germline V gene (reference sequence). V shed 2 bases, J shed 3 bases, and the junction held 14 bases outside the gene matches. The CDR3 loop reads CSARQDRTSGRAGDYNEQFF. The CDR3 region has the DNA TGCAGTGCTAGACAGGATCGGACTAGCGGGAGGGCCGGAGACTACAATGAGCAGTTCTTC.

This chain uses TRBV15 with TRBJ2-7, with 10 positions matching TRBD1. Germline V gives CDR1 LNHNV, CDR2 YYDKDF (reference sequence). The CDR3 has 15 residues. The trim removed 0 bases at V and 5 bases at J, leaving 4 bases unmatched. The CDR3 bases are TGTGCCACCAGCAGAGACCGGACAGGGGGAAACGAGCAGTACTTC. It specifies CATSRDRTGGNEQYF. The complete variable domain, with remaining parts taken from reference TRBV15 and TRBJ2-7, reads DAMVIQNPRYQVTQFGKPVTLSCSQTLNHNVMYWYQQKSSQAPKLLFHYYDKDFNNEADTPDNFQSRRPNTSFCFLDIRSPGLGDTAMYLCATSRDRTGGNEQYFGPGTRLTVT.

The V call is TRBV7-6, the J call TRBJ2-1, with D perhaps being TRBD1 or TRBD2 (5 bases each). The CDR3 contains 13 residues. The V gene's germline CDR1 is SGHVS and CDR2 FNYEAQ. The ends were cut back, 0 bases at V and 10 bases at J, with 10 bases in the middle. DNA of the CDR3: TGTGCCAGCAGCTTAGCGAACGAGGGGGAGCAGTTCTTC. Amino acids: CASSLANEGEQFF.

The V gene is TRBV6-1, the J gene TRBJ2-1; 7 bases are a match to TRBD1. The V gene's germline CDR1 is MNHNS and CDR2 SASEGT. The CDR3 consists of 15 residues. Unmatched junction bases numbered 10, after V lost 8 bases and J lost 3 bases. The CDR3 loop reads CASGAWTGLYNEQFF. The CDR3 region has the DNA TGTGCCAGCGGGGCCTGGACAGGCCTCTACAATGAGCAGTTCTTC.

The chain joins TRBV29-1 to TRBJ2-1; D may match TRBD1 or TRBD2 (5 bases each). Trimming left V 1 base short and J 3 bases short, with 10 bases between. The CDR3 runs 14 residues. The germline CDR1 and CDR2 sequences are SQVTM and ANQGSEA. Here the CDR3 reads CSVEGQGDYNEQFF. CDR3 DNA sequence: TGCAGCGTTGAAGGTCAGGGAGACTACAATGAGCAGTTCTTC.

The chain has TRBV4-1 and TRBJ2-7, with D tentatively TRBD2 (6 bases). Germline lookup yields CDR1 MGHRA and CDR2 YSYEKL. The CDR3 runs to 17 residues. With 5 bases removed from V and 2 bases from J, the gap between germline ends came to 22 bases. This CDR3 is CASSYEAGDSLTYEQYF. The DNA of the CDR3 is TGCGCCAGCAGCTACGAAGCTGGGGACTCCCTTACCTACGAGCAGTACTTC.

The chain recombines TRBV29-1 with TRBJ2-7; weak D call: TRBD1 (6 bases). CDR1 is SQVTM and CDR2 is ANQGSEA in the germline V gene. The CDR3 has 14 residues. Trimming took off 5 bases at V and 4 bases at J, with 18 bases between the two ends. CDR3 in amino acids: CSVLALDSVYEQYF. The CDR3 bases are TGCAGCGTTCTTGCCTTGGACAGTGTATACGAGCAGTACTTC.

V and J are TRBV20-1 and TRBJ1-4; D gene unclear. Germline V CDR1 and CDR2: DFQATT, SNEGSKA (reference sequence). V lost 1 base to trimming and J lost 0 bases, with 12 bases between them. The CDR3 runs 16 residues. The CDR3 loop is CSARVSPGATNEKLFF. As DNA, the CDR3 is TGCAGTGCTAGAGTGAGCCCCGGGGCAACTAATGAAAAACTGTTTTTT.

The CDR3 nucleotides are TGTGCCAGCAGCGTAACGGACCCCACAGATACGCAGTATTTT. Amino acid sequence: CASSVTDPTDTQYF. This chain links TRBV9 with TRBJ2-3; no reliable D call. V lost 1 base and J 2 bases, leaving 8 bases between the germline ends. In germline, CDR1 is SGDLS, CDR2 YYNGEE. The CDR3 extends over 14 amino acids.

The gene calls are TRBV5-4 and TRBJ1-1; 7 bases match TRBD1. The ends lost 1 base at V and 3 bases at J; junction bases unmatched: 6. Germline assignment: CDR1 SGHNT and CDR2 YYREEE (reference sequence). The CDR3 has 15 residues. Here the CDR3 DNA reads TGTGCCAGCAGCTTGAGTGACAGGGATGACACTGAAGCTTTCTTT. It encodes CASSLSDRDDTEAFF.

This clonotype has only a few counts. This sequence joins TRBV13 and TRBJ1-2, with a weak D call TRBD1 (5 bases). CDR3 size: 14 residues. Germline loops: CDR1 PRHDT, CDR2 FYEKMQ (reference sequence). With 5 bases removed from V and 4 bases from J, the gap between germline ends came to 14 bases. CDR3 loop: CASSPRQNFYGYTF. The CDR3 nucleotides are TGTGCCAGCAGCCCGAGACAGAATTTCTATGGCTACACCTTC.

This clonotype was seen only a few times. The chain uses TRBV15 and TRBJ2-7; possible D gene TRBD2, 5 bases. Between the trimmed V and J ends, which lost 5 bases and 1 base, there was a span of 12 bases. Germline assignment: CDR1 LNHNV and CDR2 YYDKDF (reference sequence). There are 14 residues in the CDR3. The CDR3 loop is CATSFAGSSYEQYF. In DNA form, the CDR3 reads TGTGCCACCAGCTTTGCGGGCAGTTCCTACGAGCAGTACTTC. The full variable domain, rest sourced from reference TRBV15 and TRBJ2-7, is DAMVIQNPRYQVTQFGKPVTLSCSQTLNHNVMYWYQQKSSQAPKLLFHYYDKDFNNEADTPDNFQSRRPNTSFCFLDIRSPGLGDTAMYLCATSFAGSSYEQYFGPGTRLTVT.

This clonotype was seen a few times. The chain is built from TRBV7-2 and TRBJ2-3; D unresolved. Between the trimmed V and J ends, which lost 3 bases and 0 bases, there was a span of 7 bases. The CDR3 totals 14 residues. Germline V gives CDR1 SGHTA, CDR2 FQGNSA. The CDR3 DNA reads TGTGCCAGCAGCTTTAGTGGCAGCACAGATACGCAGTATTTT. Amino acid sequence: CASSFSGSTDTQYF.

This clonotype occurred many times. The chain combines TRBV20-1 with TRBJ1-1; D is ambiguous. Deletions cut 4 bases from V and 4 bases from J, with 13 bases between. Germline values: CDR1 DFQATT, CDR2 SNEGSKA (reference sequence). This CDR3 spans 13 amino acids. The CDR3 is CSATPGGPTEAFF. CDR3 coding DNA: TGCAGTGCTACGCCGGGAGGCCCCACTGAAGCTTTCTTT.

The genes are TRBV24-1 and TRBJ1-2; D ambiguous. This CDR3 has 13 residues. The germline V and J ends were trimmed by 0 bases and 5 bases, with 6 bases remaining between them. The germline V gene encodes CDR1 KGHDR and CDR2 SFDVKD. Written as DNA, the CDR3 is TGTGCCACCAGTGATTTGAATTTTTATGGCTACACCTTC. Amino acids: CATSDLNFYGYTF.

V is TRBV7-9 and J is TRBJ1-2; D may be TRBD1 (5 bases). CDR3 length equals 15 residues. The germline gives CDR1 SEHNR, CDR2 FQNEAQ (reference sequence). V shed 1 base and J shed 1 base, with 10 bases lying between them. CDR3 protein: CASSLGQGLNYGYTF. The CDR3, as DNA: TGTGCCAGCAGCTTAGGTCAGGGCCTTAACTATGGCTACACCTTC.

This clonotype was found a few times. This sequence joins TRBV18 and TRBJ2-5; the D is unclear. V lost 4 bases and J 2 bases, leaving 8 bases between the germline ends. There are 13 residues in the CDR3. Looked up from germline, CDR1 is KGHSH and CDR2 is LQKENI. This chain's CDR3 is CASSLSSQETQYF. The DNA for the CDR3 is TGTGCCAGCTCACTATCTTCTCAAGAGACCCAGTACTTC.